This T cell receptor (beta chain) comes out of a study of STAT5B mutations in CD4+ large granular lymphocyte leukemia. Background on the study: Healthy donors showed HLA-associated enrichment of the CDR3 'QG' motif.

Authors' methods: A productive frequency of 2.59 x 10-5 was the lowest detectable. The method was immunoSEQ multiplex PCR; TCRdb's version includes in-frame clones alone and lacks a portion of them. From that table come the V and J calls and clone size; the DNA was used to work out D and trimming. The repertoire has approximately 49,000 clones, around 70% of them found once; the top ten carry about 1.5%. Details on this clone: The antigen remains undetermined.

V lost 0 bases to trimming and J lost 4 bases, with 11 bases between them. This CDR3 is built from 15 residues. Germline lookup yields CDR1 SGHKS and CDR2 YYEKEE (reference sequence). Study observations and caveats: Main leukemic clonotypes were patient-specific, but roughly 25% appeared at low frequency elsewhere. Higher CD4+ than CD8+ T-LGLL clonality might reflect small sample size.

This sequence originates from a human donor in good health. The sample comprised CD4+ T cells from blood buffy coats. V and J are TRBV5-5 and TRBJ2-1; D gene unclear. CDR3 region: CASSLGAPLYNEQFF. The CDR3 region has the DNA TGTGCCAGCAGCTTGGGGGCCCCTTTGTACAATGAGCAGTTCTTC.